Following are 5 T cell receptor beta chains from one sample sequenced in a study of OX40 agonist ivuxolimab in advanced cancers. The library was built by means of the immunoSEQ multiplex PCR assay. As stored in TCRdb, this immuneACCESS dataset retains in-frame rearrangements with V and J assigned. A fraction of the clones does not appear; measured against another copy, unresolved V genes explain less than half of the discrepancy, and the remainder lacks a known reason. In this sample the table shows around 56,000 clones, more than 85% of which occur a single time. The ten largest make up roughly 1.5% of the sample. The source material was CD4+ or CD8+ T cells sorted from blood, sampled in a trial of the OX40 agonist ivuxolimab. The receptors here all came from an adult with an advanced solid tumor such as melanoma, head and neck, liver or kidney cancer.

This clone was observed once. The chain couples TRBV6-1 to TRBJ1-2; D gene uncertain. CDR1 is MNHNS, CDR2 SASEGT, per germline. There are 13 residues in the CDR3. Trimming shortened V by 6 bases and J by 2 bases, and 10 bases separated the two germline ends. The CDR3 nucleotides read TGTGCCAGCAGGGACCCTTTAAACTATGGCTACACCTTC. Residues: CASRDPLNYGYTF.

The chain combines TRBV25-1 with TRBJ2-2; 13 nucleotides line up with TRBD2. V was pared by 5 bases and J by 7 bases, with 4 bases of the junction left unmatched. The germline V gene has CDR1 MGHDK and CDR2 SYGVNS. The CDR3 covers 15 residues. CDR3 sequence (DNA): TGTGCCAGCAGTTCGGGACTAGCGGGAATCGGGGAGCTGTTTTTT. Translating gives CASSSGLAGIGELFF.

The chain uses TRBV27 and TRBJ2-7, with D possibly TRBD2 on 6 matching bases. Deletions cut 6 bases from V and 4 bases from J, with 13 bases between. CDR3 size: 13 residues. Looked up from germline, CDR1 is MNHEY and CDR2 is SMNVEV (reference sequence). CDR3 region: CASRLEGAYEQYF. The CDR3 coding sequence is TGTGCCAGCAGGCTGGAGGGCGCTTACGAGCAGTACTTC.

This clone was seen a single time. This chain links TRBV11-2 with TRBJ1-4; weak D call: TRBD1 (5 bases). Germline V gene data show CDR1 as SGHAT and CDR2 as FQNNGV. Trimming pared 3 bases from V and 2 bases from J, leaving 7 bases between. CDR3 length equals 14 residues. The CDR3: CASSLGPTNEKLFF. The CDR3 nucleotides are TGTGCCAGCAGCTTGGGACCTACTAATGAAAAACTGTTTTTT.

V gene TRBV18 combines with J gene TRBJ2-3; TRBD1 aligns across 9 bases. The CDR3 has 16 amino acids. V was clipped by 4 bases and J by 3 bases; unmatched bases: 8. CDR1 and CDR2 from the germline V gene are KGHSH and LQKENI. This chain's CDR3 is CASSRRQGGRTDTQYF. The DNA for the CDR3 is TGTGCCAGCTCACGAAGACAGGGGGGGAGAACAGATACGCAGTATTTT.